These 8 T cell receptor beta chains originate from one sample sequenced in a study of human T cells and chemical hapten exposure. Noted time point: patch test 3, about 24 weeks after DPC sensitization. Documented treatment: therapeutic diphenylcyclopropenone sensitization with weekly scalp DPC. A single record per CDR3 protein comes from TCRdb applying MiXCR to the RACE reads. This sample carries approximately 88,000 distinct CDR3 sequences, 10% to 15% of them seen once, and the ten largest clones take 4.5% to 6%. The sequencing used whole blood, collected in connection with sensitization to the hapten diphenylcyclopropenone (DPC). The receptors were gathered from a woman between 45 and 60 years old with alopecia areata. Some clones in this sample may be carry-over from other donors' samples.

The CDR3 sequence is CASSLFSPGGELFF. In DNA, the CDR3 is TGCGCCAGCAGCTTGTTTTCCCCTGGCGGGGAGCTGTTTTTT. This chain links TRBV5-1 with TRBJ2-2, with no clear D. Per germline, CDR1 SGHRS and CDR2 YFSETQ. Trimming took off 1 base at V and 7 bases at J, with 11 bases between the two ends. The CDR3 spans 14 residues.

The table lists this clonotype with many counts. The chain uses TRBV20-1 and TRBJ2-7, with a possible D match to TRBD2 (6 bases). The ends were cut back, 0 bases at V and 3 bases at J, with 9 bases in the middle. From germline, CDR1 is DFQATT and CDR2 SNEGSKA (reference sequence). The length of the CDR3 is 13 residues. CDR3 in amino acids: CSARESSDYEQYF. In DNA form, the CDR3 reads TGCAGTGCTAGAGAATCTAGCGACTACGAGCAGTACTTC.

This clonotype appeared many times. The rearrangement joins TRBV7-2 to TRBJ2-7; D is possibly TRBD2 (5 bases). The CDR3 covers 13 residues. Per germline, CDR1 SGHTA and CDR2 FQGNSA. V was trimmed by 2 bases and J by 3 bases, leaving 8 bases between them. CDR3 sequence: CASSLMTNYEQYF. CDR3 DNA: TGTGCCAGCAGCTTAATGACTAACTACGAGCAGTACTTC. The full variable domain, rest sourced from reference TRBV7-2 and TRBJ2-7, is GAGVSQSPSNKVTEKGKDVELRCDPISGHTALYWYRQSLGQGLEFLIYFQGNSAPDKSGLPSDRFSAERTGGSVSTLTIQRTQQEDSAVYLCASSLMTNYEQYFGPGTRLTVT.

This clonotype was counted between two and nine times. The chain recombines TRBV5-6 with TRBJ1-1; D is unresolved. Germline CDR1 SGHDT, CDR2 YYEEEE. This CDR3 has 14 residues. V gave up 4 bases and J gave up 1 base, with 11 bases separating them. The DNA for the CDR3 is TGTGCCAGCAGCCTGGGCCTGGCGAACACTGAAGCTTTCTTT. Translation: CASSLGLANTEAFF. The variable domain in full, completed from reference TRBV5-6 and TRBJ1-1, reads DAGVTQSPTHLIKTRGQQVTLRCSPKSGHDTVSWYQQALGQGPQFIFQYYEEEERQRGNFPDRFSGHQFPNYSSELNVNALLLGDSALYLCASSLGLANTEAFFGQGTRLTVV.

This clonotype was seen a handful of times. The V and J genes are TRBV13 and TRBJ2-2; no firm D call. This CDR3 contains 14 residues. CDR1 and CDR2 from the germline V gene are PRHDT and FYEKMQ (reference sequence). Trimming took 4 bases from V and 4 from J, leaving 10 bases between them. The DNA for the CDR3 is TGTGCCAGCAGCTCCCCAACTTTCACCGGGGAGCTGTTTTTT. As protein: CASSSPTFTGELFF.

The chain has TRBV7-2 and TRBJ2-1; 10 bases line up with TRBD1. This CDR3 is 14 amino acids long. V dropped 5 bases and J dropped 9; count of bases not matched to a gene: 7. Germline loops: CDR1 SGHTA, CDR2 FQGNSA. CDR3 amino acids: CASSPRQGAIEQFF. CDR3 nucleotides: TGTGCCAGCAGCCCCCGACAGGGGGCTATTGAGCAGTTCTTC.

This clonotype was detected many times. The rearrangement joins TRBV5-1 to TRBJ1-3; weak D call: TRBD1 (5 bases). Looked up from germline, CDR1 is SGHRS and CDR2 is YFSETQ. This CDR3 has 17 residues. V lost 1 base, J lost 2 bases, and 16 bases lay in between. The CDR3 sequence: CASSLNRDAGAGNTIYF. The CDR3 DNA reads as TGCGCCAGCAGCTTGAACCGGGACGCCGGCGCTGGAAACACCATATATTTT.

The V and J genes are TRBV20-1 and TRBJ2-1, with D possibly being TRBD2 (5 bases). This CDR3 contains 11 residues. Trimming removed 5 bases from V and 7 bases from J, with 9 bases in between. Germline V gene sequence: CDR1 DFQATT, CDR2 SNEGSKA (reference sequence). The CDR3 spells CSASLANEQFF. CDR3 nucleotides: TGCAGTGCTTCCTTAGCGAATGAGCAGTTCTTC.